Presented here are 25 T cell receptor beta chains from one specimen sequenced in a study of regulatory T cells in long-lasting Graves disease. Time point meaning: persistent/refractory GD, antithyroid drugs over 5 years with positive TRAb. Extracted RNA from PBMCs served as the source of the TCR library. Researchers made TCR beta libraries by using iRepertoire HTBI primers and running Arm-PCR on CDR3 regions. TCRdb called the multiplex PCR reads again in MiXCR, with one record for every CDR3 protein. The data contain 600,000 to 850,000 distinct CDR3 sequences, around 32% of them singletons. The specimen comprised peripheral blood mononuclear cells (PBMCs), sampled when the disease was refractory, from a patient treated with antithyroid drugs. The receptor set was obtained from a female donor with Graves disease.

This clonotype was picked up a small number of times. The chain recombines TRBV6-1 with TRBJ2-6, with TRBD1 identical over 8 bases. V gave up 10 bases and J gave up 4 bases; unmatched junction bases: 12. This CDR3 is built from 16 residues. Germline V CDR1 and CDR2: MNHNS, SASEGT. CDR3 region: CATGGQGSYGANVLTF. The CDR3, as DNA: TGTGCCACTGGAGGACAGGGATCTTACGGGGCCAACGTCCTGACTTTC.

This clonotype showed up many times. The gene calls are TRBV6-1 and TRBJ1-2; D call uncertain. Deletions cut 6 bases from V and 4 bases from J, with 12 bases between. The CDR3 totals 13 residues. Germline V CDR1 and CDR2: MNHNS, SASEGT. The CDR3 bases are TGTGCCAGCAGCCCTGACGGACTCTATGGCTACACCTTC. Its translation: CASSPDGLYGYTF.

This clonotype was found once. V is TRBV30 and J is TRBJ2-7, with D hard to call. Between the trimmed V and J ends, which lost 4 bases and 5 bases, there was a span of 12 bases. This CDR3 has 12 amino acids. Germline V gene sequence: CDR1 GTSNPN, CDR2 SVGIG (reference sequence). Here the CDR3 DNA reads TGTGCCTGGAATCTAGGACGGGACGAGCAGTACTTC. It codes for CAWNLGRDEQYF.

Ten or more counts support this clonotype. The CDR3 coding sequence is TGTGCCAGCAGCCCACCGGGACTAGCGGGCTCCTACGAGCAGTACTTC. Amino acid sequence: CASSPPGLAGSYEQYF. This sequence joins TRBV28 and TRBJ2-7, with TRBD2 matching 12 bases. The CDR3 is 16 residues long. The junction had 6 bases not matched to a gene; V was cut back by 6 bases and J by 0 bases. Germline CDR1 MDHEN, CDR2 SYDVKM.

The CDR3 region is CASSPWTGGGTQYF. CDR3 in DNA: TGTGCCAGCAGTCCCTGGACAGGGGGCGGGACCCAGTACTTC. V and J are TRBV6-1 and TRBJ2-5; 11 bases map to TRBD1. V was pared by 5 bases and J by 7 bases, with 6 bases of the junction left unmatched. Per germline, CDR1 MNHNS and CDR2 SASEGT. This CDR3 has 14 residues.

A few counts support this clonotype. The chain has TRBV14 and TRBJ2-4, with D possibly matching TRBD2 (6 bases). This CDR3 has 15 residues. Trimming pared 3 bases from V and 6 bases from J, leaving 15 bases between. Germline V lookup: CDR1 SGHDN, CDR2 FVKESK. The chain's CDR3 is CASSQTEVRGNIQYF. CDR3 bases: TGTGCCAGCAGCCAGACAGAGGTGCGGGGAAACATTCAGTACTTC.

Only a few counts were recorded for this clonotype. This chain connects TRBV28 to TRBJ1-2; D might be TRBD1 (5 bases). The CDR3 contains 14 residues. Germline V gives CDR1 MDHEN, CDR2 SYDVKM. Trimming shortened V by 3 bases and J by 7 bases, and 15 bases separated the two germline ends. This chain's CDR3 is CASSLGPGTRGYTF. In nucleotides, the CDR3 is TGTGCCAGCAGTTTGGGGCCTGGAACCCGTGGCTACACCTTC.

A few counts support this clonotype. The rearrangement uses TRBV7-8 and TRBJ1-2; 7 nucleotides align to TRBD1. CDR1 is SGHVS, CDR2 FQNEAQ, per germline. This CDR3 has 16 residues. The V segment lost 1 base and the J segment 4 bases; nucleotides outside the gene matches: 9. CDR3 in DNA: TGTGCCAGCAGCTTAGGGGGGGGACAGTCCCTCTATGGCTACACCTTC. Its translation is CASSLGGGQSLYGYTF. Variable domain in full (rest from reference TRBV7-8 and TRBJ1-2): GAGVSQSPRYKVAKRGQDVALRCDPISGHVSLFWYQQALGQGPEFLTYFQNEAQLDKSGLPSDRFFAERPEGSVSTLKIQRTQQEDSAVYLCASSLGGGQSLYGYTFGSGTRLTVV.

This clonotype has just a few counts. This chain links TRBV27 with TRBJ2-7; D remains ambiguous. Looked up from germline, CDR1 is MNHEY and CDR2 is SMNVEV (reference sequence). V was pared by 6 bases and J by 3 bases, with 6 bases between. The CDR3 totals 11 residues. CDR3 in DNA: TGTGCCAGCAGCATGTACTACGAGCAGTACTTC. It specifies CASSMYYEQYF.

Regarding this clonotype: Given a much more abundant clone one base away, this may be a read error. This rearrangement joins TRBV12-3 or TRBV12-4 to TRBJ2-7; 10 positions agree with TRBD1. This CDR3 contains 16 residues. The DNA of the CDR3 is TGTGCCAGCAGTATCCGGGACAGGGGCTCCTACTACAAGCAGTACTTC. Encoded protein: CASSIRDRGSYYKQYF.

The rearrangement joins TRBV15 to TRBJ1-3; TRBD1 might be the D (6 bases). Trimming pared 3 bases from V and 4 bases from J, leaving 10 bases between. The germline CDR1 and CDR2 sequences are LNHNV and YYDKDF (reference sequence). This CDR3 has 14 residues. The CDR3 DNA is TGTGCCACCAGCAGCACAGGGCCGGGAAACACCATATATTTT. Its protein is CATSSTGPGNTIYF.

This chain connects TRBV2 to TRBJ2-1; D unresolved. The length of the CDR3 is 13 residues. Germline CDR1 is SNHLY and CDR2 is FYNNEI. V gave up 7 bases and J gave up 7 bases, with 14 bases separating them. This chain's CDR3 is CASTVTRQNEQFF. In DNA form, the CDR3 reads TGTGCCAGCACGGTAACGAGACAAAATGAGCAGTTCTTC.

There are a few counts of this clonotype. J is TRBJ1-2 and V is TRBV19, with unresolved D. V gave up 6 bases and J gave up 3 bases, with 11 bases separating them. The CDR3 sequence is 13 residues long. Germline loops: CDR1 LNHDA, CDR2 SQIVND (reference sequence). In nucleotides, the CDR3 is TGTGCCAGTAGCCGTGCTGGGGACTATGGCTACACCTTC. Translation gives CASSRAGDYGYTF.

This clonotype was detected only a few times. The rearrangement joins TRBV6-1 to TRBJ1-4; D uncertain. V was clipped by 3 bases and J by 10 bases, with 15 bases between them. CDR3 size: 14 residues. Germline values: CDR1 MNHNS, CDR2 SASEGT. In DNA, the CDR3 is TGTGCCAGCAGTGATAGGGTAACGTTTGGAAAACTGTTTTTT. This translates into CASSDRVTFGKLFF.

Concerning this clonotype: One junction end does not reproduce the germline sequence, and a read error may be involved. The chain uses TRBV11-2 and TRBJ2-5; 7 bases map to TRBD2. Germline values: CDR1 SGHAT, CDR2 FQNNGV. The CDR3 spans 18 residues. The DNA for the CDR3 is TGTGCCAGCAGCTTAGAATTTTGGGGGAGGGCCAACCAAGAGACCCCGTACTTC. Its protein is CASSLEFWGRANQETPYF.

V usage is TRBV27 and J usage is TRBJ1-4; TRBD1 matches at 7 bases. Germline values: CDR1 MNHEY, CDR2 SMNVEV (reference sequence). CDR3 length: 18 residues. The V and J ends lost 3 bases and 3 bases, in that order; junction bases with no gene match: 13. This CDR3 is CASSFDREGRGANEKLFF. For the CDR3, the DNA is TGTGCCAGCAGTTTTGACAGGGAGGGGCGTGGGGCTAATGAAAAACTGTTTTTT.

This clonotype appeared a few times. Written as DNA, the CDR3 is TGTGCTAGTGGTTTGGTAGTTCAAGGGCTGCAGTACTTC. Translating it yields CASGLVVQGLQYF. The chain has TRBV12-5 and TRBJ2-7; D not certain. Trimming stripped 0 bases from V and 9 bases from J, with 12 bases between. This CDR3 region has 13 residues. CDR1 and CDR2 from the germline V gene are LGHNT and FRNRAP.

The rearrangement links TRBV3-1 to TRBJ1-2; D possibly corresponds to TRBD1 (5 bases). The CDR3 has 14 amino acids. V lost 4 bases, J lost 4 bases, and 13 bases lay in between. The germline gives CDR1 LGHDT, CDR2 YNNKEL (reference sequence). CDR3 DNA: TGTGCCAGCAGCCCTTTGGGGGTAGGCTATGGCTACACCTTC. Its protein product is CASSPLGVGYGYTF.

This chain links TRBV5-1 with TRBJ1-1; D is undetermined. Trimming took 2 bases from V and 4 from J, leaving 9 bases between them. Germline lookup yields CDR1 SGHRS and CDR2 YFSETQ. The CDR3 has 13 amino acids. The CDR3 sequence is CASSFNRATEAFF. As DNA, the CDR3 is TGCGCCAGCAGCTTCAACCGGGCCACTGAAGCTTTCTTT.

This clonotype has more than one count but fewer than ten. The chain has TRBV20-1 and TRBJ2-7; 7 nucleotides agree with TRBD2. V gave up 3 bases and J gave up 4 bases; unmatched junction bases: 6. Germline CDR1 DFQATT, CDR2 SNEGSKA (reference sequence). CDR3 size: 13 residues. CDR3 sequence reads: CSASGRAEYEQYF. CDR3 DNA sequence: TGCAGTGCTAGTGGGAGGGCCGAGTACGAGCAGTACTTC.

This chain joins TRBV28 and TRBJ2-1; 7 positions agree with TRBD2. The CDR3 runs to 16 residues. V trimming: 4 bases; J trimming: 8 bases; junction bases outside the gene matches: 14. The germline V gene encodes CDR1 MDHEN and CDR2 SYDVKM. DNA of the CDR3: TGTGCCAGCAGTTCCTCACCCTCCCGGCGGGGGTATGAGCAGTTCTTC. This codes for CASSSSPSRRGYEQFF.

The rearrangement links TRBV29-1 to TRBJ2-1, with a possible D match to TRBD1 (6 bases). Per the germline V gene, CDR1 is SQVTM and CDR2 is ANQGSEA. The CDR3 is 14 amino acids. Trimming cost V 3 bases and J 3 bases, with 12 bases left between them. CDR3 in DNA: TGCAGCGTTGAGGGGGCGGACTTCTACAATGAGCAGTTCTTC. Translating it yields CSVEGADFYNEQFF.

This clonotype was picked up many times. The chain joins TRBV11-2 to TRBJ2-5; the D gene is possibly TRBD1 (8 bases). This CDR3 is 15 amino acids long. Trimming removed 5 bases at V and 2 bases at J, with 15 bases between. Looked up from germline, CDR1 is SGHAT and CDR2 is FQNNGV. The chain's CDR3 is CASSGLQGGQETQYF. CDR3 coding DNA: TGTGCCAGCAGCGGATTACAGGGGGGGCAAGAGACCCAGTACTTC.

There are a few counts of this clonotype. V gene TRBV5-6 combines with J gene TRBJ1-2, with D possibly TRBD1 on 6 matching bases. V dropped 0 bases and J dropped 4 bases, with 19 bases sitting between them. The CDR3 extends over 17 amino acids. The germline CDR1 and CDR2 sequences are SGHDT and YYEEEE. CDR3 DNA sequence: TGTGCCAGCAGCTTGGCGACAGGACTGGAGGGCCGCTATGGCTACACCTTC. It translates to CASSLATGLEGRYGYTF.

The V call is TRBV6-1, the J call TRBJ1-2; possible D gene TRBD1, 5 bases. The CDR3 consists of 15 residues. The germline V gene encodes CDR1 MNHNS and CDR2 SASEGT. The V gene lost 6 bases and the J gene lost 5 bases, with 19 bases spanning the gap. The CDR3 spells CASSPWGERVYGYTF. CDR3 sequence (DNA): TGTGCCAGCAGCCCCTGGGGCGAGAGAGTGTATGGCTACACCTTC.